Sequencing of this T cell receptor (beta chain) was carried out in a study of T cells in localized non-small cell lung cancer. Study-wide findings and caveats: Analysis by sequencing included only one tumor region, so heterogeneity remains possible. For the top 100 tumor clones, a median roughly 53 also appeared in adjacent lung.

The CDR3 extends over 17 amino acids. With V trimmed by 0 bases and J by 4 bases, 8 bases remained unmatched. Clones were sequenced by immunoSEQ multiplex PCR, and TCRdb holds only the in-frame ones, with some missing. Here the sample spans 60,000 to 85,000 clones, 80% to 90% being singletons. On this clone itself: What it binds is not known.

V and J are TRBV23-1 and TRBJ2-7, with 11 bases aligning to TRBD1. TRBV23-1 is designated an ORF whose function remains uncertain. The sample in question was peripheral blood, obtained before any cancer treatment. The TCR comes from a male donor older than 55 with stage III squamous cell lung carcinoma. CDR3 sequence reads: CASSQSSPGQGVYEQYV. DNA of the CDR3: TGCGCCAGCAGTCAATCGTCGCCGGGACAGGGGGTATACGAGCAGTACGTC.